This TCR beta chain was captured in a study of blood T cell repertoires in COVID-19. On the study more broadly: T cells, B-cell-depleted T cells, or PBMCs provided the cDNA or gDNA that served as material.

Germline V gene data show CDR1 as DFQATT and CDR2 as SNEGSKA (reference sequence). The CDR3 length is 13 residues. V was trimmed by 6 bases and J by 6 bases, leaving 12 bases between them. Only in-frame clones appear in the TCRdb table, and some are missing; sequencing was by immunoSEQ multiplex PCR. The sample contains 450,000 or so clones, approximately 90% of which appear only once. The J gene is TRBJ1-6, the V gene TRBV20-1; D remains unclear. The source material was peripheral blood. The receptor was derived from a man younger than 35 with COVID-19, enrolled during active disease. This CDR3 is CSASGQSNSPLHF. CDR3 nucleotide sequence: TGCAGTGCGAGTGGTCAGTCTAATTCACCCCTCCACTTT.